This T cell receptor (beta chain) was identified during a study of OX40 agonist ivuxolimab in advanced cancers. About this clone: Its antigen is as yet unknown.

The repertoire was sequenced with immunoSEQ multiplex PCR; TCRdb's copy has only in-frame clones and lacks some. The data contain about 74,000 clones, 86% of them singletons. Study-level findings and limits: Clonal expansion in partial responders at 0.1-3.0 mg/kg ranked among the lowest. Relative to CD4+ cells, CD8+ T cells on average had more expanded clones. Low normalized T-cell clonal expansion also characterized some of the nonresponders.

Sequencing was performed on CD4+ or CD8+ T cells sorted from blood, taken in a trial of the OX40 agonist ivuxolimab. This sequence was found in an adult with an advanced solid tumor such as melanoma, head and neck, liver or kidney cancer.

CDR3 DNA sequence: TGTGCCAGCAGAGTTCAGGCGGCTGGAAACACCATATATTTT. It codes for CASRVQAAGNTIYF. This chain connects TRBV6-6 to TRBJ1-3, with D uncertain. Trimming shortened V by 6 bases and J by 2 bases, and 11 bases separated the two germline ends. Per the germline V gene, CDR1 is MNHNY and CDR2 is SVGAGI (reference sequence). This CDR3 spans 14 amino acids.